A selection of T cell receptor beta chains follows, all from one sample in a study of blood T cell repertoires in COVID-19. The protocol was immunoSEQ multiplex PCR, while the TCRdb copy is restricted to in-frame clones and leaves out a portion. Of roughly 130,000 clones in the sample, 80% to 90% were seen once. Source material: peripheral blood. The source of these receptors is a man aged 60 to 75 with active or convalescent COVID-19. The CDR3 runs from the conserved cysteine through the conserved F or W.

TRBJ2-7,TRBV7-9,CASSLVGQGFHEQYF
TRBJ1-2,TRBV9,CASRDQWGVGGYTF
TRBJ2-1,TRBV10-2,CASSELLAGIGNEQFF
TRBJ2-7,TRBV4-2,CASSPYPTSSYEQYF
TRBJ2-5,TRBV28,CASTQAKGAWETQYF
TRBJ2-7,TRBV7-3,CASSLTSTGEQYF
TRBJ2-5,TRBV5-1,CASSVTGGGETQYF
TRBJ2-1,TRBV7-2,CASSPPNRGRWANEQFF
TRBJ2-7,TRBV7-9,CASSHTDREGYEQYF
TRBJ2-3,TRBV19,CATSVTDTQYF
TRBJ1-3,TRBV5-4,CASSDRGPSSGNTIYF
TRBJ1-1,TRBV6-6,CASSYLSLDKNTEAFF
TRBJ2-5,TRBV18,CASSPVAGAPQETQYF
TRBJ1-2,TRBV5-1,CASSFDQGYGYTF
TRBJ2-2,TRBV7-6,CASSRTVTGELFF
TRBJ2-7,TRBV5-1,CASSIQGEGFPYEQYF
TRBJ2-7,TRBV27,CASSYSGRSSEQYF
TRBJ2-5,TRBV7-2,CATLFSGSETQYF
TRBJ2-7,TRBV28,CASSGHRDRVGDSYEQYF
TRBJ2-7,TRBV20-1,CSASPVTRSYEQYF
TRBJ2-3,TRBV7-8,CASSLAPGQLTDTQYF
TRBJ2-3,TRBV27,CASSFSRGFWGTDTQYF
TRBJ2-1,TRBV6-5,CASHLGGPRNEQFF
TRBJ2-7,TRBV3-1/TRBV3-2,CASSHGLAGVAYEQYF
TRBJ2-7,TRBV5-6,CASSFDGREQYF
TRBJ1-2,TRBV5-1,CASSPQGYGYGYTF
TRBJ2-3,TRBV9,CASSGGAATDTQYF
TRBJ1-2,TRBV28,CASSDQGLSYGYTF
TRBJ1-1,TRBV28,CASSQRGQGGTEAFF